One and the same sample provided the 14 T cell receptor beta chains below, sequenced in a study of glioma-infiltrating T cells. Using RNA template, CDR3s of TCR alpha and beta were amplified with iRepertoire arm-PCR. TCRdb independently ran MiXCR on the multiplex PCR reads; one entry per CDR3 protein. Of tens of thousands of distinct CDR3 sequences detected, around 23% appear once; the ten largest clones hold 6.7%. The sequencing input was glioma tissue, nonneoplastic brain tissue, or PBMCs (not recorded which). These receptors all stem from a human donor with low-grade glioma or glioblastoma, undergoing nonglioma brain surgery, or in good health (not recorded which).

The chain joins TRBV20-1 to TRBJ1-1, with D possibly TRBD1 on 5 matching bases. Trimming stripped 5 bases from V and 1 base from J, with 8 bases between. CDR1 and CDR2 (germline): DFQATT, SNEGSKA (reference sequence). CDR3 length: 12 amino acids. The CDR3 here is CSACDRNTEAFF. The CDR3 coding sequence is TGCAGTGCTTGTGACAGGAACACTGAAGCTTTCTTT.

In its sample, this clonotype was seen many times. The J gene is TRBJ2-3, the V gene TRBV6-2 or TRBV6-3; a weak D match, TRBD2 (7 bases). The CDR3 runs 18 residues. V lost 3 bases, J lost 2 bases, and 21 bases lay in between. The germline gives CDR1 MNHEY, CDR2 SVGEGT. CDR3 bases: TGTGCCAGCAGTTATGATTTCGGGGCGGGGGCCATCACAGATACGCAGTATTTT. It encodes CASSYDFGAGAITDTQYF.

There are many counts of this clonotype. This chain uses TRBV18 with TRBJ2-7; D may be TRBD2 (5 bases). This CDR3 region has 13 residues. V was clipped by 3 bases and J by 7 bases, with 13 bases between them. Germline CDR1 is KGHSH and CDR2 is LQKENI. Written as DNA, the CDR3 is TGTGCCAGCTCACCGAACTTGGGAGAAGAGCAGTACTTC. Translating it yields CASSPNLGEEQYF. The variable domain in full, completed from reference TRBV18 and TRBJ2-7, reads NAGVMQNPRHLVRRRGQEARLRCSPMKGHSHVYWYRQLPEEGLKFMVYLQKENIIDESGMPKERFSAEFPKEGPSILRIQQVVRGDSAAYFCASSPNLGEEQYFGPGTRLTVT.

This clonotype was seen many times. CDR3 sequence (DNA): TGTGCCAGCAGCCGACAATGGACAGGCAGCTCCTACGAGCAGTACTTC. Amino acid sequence: CASSRQWTGSSYEQYF. V and J are TRBV27 and TRBJ2-7; TRBD1 aligns across 7 bases. From germline, CDR1 is MNHEY and CDR2 SMNVEV (reference sequence). The CDR3 has 16 residues. V dropped 6 bases and J dropped 0; count of bases not matched to a gene: 11.

This clonotype was observed at least ten times. The rearrangement uses TRBV28 and TRBJ1-1, with 8 bases matching TRBD1. V lost 1 base and J lost 5; bases outside the gene matches: 15. CDR3 size: 18 residues. CDR1 is MDHEN and CDR2 is SYDVKM in the germline V gene. As DNA, the CDR3 is TGTGCCAGCAGTTTATTATATCTGGGGACAGGTAGAAATACTGAAGCTTTCTTT. Its translation: CASSLLYLGTGRNTEAFF.

The V and J genes are TRBV30 and TRBJ2-5; TRBD2 aligns across 13 bases. The length of the CDR3 is 17 residues. Per the germline V gene, CDR1 is GTSNPN and CDR2 is SVGIG (reference sequence). After removal of 5 bases from V and 5 bases from J, the junction contained 14 bases not matched to a gene. The chain's CDR3 is CAWYTASGTSGKETQYF. The CDR3 nucleotides read TGTGCCTGGTACACTGCTTCCGGGACTAGCGGGAAGGAGACCCAGTACTTC.

In this sample, this clonotype turned up a few times. This sequence joins TRBV19 and TRBJ2-1; D gene uncertain. This CDR3 spans 13 amino acids. Germline assignment: CDR1 LNHDA and CDR2 SQIVND (reference sequence). V lost 10 bases to trimming and J lost 7 bases, with 17 bases between them. Here the CDR3 DNA reads TGTGCCACCATGGAACAGTTTAATAATGAGCAGTTCTTC. It encodes CATMEQFNNEQFF. The whole variable domain, remainder taken from reference TRBV19 and TRBJ2-1, is DGGITQSPKYLFRKEGQNVTLSCEQNLNHDAMYWYRQDPGQGLRLIYYSQIVNDFQKGDIAEGYSVSREKKESFPLTVTSAQKNPTAFYLCATMEQFNNEQFFGPGTRLTVL.

This clonotype was seen only a few times. The chain employs TRBV11-3 and TRBJ1-3; D may be TRBD1 (5 bases). The V end lost 5 bases, the J end lost 0 bases, and 17 bases lay between the germline ends. The CDR3 has 17 residues. The germline CDR1 and CDR2 sequences are SGHNT and YENEEA. This CDR3 is CASSPPPSGASGNTIYF. The CDR3 DNA sequence: TGTGCCAGCAGCCCCCCTCCCTCTGGGGCCTCTGGAAACACCATATATTTT.

This clonotype was seen ten or more times. This chain joins TRBV6-1 and TRBJ2-3; the match to TRBD2 covers 7 bases. The CDR3 length is 15 residues. Looked up from germline, CDR1 is MNHNS and CDR2 is SASEGT. Trimming cost V 5 bases and J 3 bases; bases outside gene matches: 8. CDR3 in amino acids: CASSYGGGETDTQYF. For the CDR3, the DNA is TGTGCCAGCAGTTATGGGGGAGGGGAAACAGATACGCAGTATTTT.

In its sample, this clonotype was seen many times. This chain connects TRBV6-1 to TRBJ1-5; D remains ambiguous. This CDR3 comprises 15 residues. Germline V CDR1 and CDR2: MNHNS, SASEGT. Deletions cut 5 bases from V and 0 bases from J, with 11 bases between. The CDR3 spells CASSSQYNSNQPQHF. DNA for the CDR3: TGTGCCAGCAGTTCGCAGTATAATAGCAATCAGCCCCAGCATTTT.

This clonotype was seen repeatedly, ten times or more. The chain couples TRBV2 to TRBJ2-5; possibly TRBD2 for D (6 bases). The germline V and J ends were trimmed by 5 bases and 0 bases, with 16 bases remaining between them. The CDR3 is 16 residues long. Germline V gives CDR1 SNHLY, CDR2 FYNNEI. CDR3 coding DNA: TGTGCCAGCAGTCCCAGGCGGAGGGAGTACCAAGAGACCCAGTACTTC. This gives the protein CASSPRRREYQETQYF.

This chain joins TRBV12-3 or TRBV12-4 and TRBJ2-5; D is unresolved. This CDR3 is built from 12 residues. V was clipped by 8 bases and J by 0 bases, with 7 bases between them. The CDR3 reads CASARYQETQYF. CDR3 DNA sequence: TGTGCCAGCGCGAGGTACCAAGAGACCCAGTACTTC.

The J gene is TRBJ1-2, the V gene TRBV4-1; 7 bases are a match to TRBD1. The V and J ends lost 1 base and 8 bases, in that order; junction bases with no gene match: 7. Germline assignment: CDR1 MGHRA and CDR2 YSYEKL. This CDR3 region has 14 residues. The CDR3 sequence is CASSQANRGQGYTF. CDR3 nucleotide sequence: TGCGCCAGCAGCCAAGCTAACCGGGGACAGGGCTACACCTTC.

A remark on this clonotype: A much larger clone lies one base from this, so it may be a read error. The rearrangement uses TRBV19 and TRBJ1-6, with D perhaps TRBD1 (5 bases). V was clipped by 8 bases and J by 7 bases, with 15 bases between them. This CDR3 contains 14 residues. The germline V gene has CDR1 LNHDA and CDR2 SQIVND (reference sequence). The CDR3 DNA follows: TGTGCCAGTGGTCTTAGACAGCAGAATTCACCCCTCCACTTT. Protein sequence: CASGLRQQNSPLHF. Supplemented by reference TRBV19 and TRBJ1-6, the full variable domain reads DGGITQSPKYLFRKEGQNVTLSCEQNLNHDAMYWYRQDPGQGLRLIYYSQIVNDFQKGDIAEGYSVSREKKESFPLTVTSAQKNPTAFYLCASGLRQQNSPLHFGNGTRLTVT.